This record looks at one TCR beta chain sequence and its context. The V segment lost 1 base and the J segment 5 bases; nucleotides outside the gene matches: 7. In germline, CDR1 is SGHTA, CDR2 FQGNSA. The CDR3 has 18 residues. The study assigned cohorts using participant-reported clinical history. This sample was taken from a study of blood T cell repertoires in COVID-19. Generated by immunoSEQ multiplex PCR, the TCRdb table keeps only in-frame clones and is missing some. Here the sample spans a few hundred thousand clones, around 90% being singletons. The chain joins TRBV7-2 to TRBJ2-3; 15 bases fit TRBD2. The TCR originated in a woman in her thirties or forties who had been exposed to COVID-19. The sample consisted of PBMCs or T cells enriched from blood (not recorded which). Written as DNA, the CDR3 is TGTGCCAGCAGCTTAGACGTCGGGACTAGCGGGAGGAAAGATACGCAGTATTTT. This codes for CASSLDVGTSGRKDTQYF.